This TCR beta chain was profiled in a study of Ad26.COV2.S vaccination and SARS-CoV-2 variants. Looking at the study overall: Ad26.COV2.S shots went into the muscle once or twice, 56 days apart.

As regards this clone: The antigen remains undetermined.

Study results and caveats: Comparable non-spike TCR breadth was observed in vaccine and placebo recipients.

Assay used: immunoSEQ multiplex PCR; TCRdb lists only in-frame clones, some missing. There are fewer than 400,000 clones in the sample; about 86% occur only once, and 1.9% lies in the top ten. Trimming stripped 1 base from V and 5 bases from J, with 23 bases between. The CDR3 length is 18 residues. Per germline, CDR1 LNHDA and CDR2 SQIVND (reference sequence). Indicated treatment: 15 to 20 received Ad26.COV2.S at low or high dose, single or two shots; 5 received placebo; per-sample allocation not given. Sample collection was performed on day 63 after the first vaccine or placebo injection. The chain carries TRBV19 and TRBJ1-2; maybe TRBD1 (6 bases). This material consisted of peripheral blood, taken in a trial of Ad26.COV2.S vaccine versus placebo. This TCR derives from a person aged 18 to 65 who received the Ad26.COV2.S COVID-19 vaccine or a placebo. CDR3 nucleotide sequence: TGTGCCAGTAGTATAGGTTCCGCTAAGACAGGAATTCGGTATGGCTACACCTTC. Translation gives CASSIGSAKTGIRYGYTF.